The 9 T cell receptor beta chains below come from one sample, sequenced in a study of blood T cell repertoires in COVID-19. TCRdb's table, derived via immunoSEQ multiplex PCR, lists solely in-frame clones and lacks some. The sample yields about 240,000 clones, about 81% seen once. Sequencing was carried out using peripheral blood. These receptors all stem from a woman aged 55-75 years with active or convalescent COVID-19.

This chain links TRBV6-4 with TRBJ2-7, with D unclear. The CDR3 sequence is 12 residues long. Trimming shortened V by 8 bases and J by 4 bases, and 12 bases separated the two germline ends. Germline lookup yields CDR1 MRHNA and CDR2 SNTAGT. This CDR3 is CASPPPRYEQYF. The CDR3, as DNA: TGTGCCAGCCCCCCTCCGAGGTACGAGCAGTACTTC.

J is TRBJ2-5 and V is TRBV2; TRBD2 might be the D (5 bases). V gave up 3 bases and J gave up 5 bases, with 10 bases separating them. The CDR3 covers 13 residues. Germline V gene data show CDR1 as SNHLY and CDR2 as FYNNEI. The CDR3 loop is CASSDPGLETQYF. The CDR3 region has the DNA TGTGCCAGCAGTGATCCCGGACTGGAGACCCAGTACTTC.

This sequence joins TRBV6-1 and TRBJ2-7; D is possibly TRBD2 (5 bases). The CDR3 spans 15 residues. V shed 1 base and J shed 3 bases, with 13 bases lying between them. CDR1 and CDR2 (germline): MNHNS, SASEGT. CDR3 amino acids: CASSEEERRVYEQYF. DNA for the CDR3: TGTGCCAGCAGTGAAGAGGAGCGGAGAGTCTACGAGCAGTACTTC.

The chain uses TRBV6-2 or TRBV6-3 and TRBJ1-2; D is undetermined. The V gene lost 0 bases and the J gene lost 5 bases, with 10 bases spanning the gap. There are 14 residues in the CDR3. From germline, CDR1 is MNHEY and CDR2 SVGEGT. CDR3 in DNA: TGTGCCAGCAGTTACTCGGGTAGGAGATATGGCTACACCTTC. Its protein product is CASSYSGRRYGYTF.

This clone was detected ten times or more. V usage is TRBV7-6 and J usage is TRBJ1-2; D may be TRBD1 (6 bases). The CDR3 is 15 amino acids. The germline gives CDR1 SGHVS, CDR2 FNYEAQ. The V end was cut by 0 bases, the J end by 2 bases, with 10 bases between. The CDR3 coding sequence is TGTGCCAGCAGCTTAGCCCCTGGACAGAACTATGGCTACACCTTC. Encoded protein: CASSLAPGQNYGYTF.

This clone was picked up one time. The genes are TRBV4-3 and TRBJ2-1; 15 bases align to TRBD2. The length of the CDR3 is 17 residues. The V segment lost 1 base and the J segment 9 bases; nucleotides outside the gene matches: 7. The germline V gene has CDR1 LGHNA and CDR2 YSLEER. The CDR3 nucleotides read TGCGCCAGCAGCCAAGGTCGGACTAGCGGGGGGGTAAGTGAGCAGTTCTTC. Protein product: CASSQGRTSGGVSEQFF.

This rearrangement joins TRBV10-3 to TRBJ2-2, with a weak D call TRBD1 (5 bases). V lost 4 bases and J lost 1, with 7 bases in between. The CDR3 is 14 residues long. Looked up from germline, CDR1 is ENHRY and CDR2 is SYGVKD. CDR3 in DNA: TGTGCCATCAGTGCAGACAGGAACACCGGGGAGCTGTTTTTT. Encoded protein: CAISADRNTGELFF.

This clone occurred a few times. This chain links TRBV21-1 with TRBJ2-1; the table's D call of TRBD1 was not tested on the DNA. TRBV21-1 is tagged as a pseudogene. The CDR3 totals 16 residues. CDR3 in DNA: TGTGCCAGCAGCGAAAGTTACGGGACAGGGGACAATGAGCAGTTCTTC. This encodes CASSESYGTGDNEQFF.

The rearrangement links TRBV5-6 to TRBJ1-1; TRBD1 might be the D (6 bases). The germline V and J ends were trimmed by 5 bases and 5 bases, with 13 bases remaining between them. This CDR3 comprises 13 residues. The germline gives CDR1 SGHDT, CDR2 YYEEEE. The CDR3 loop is CASSRTVNTEAFF. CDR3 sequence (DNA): TGTGCCAGCAGTAGGACAGTTAATACTGAAGCTTTCTTT.